The 22 T cell receptor beta chains below come from one sample, sequenced in a study of regulatory T cells in long-lasting Graves disease (dated by TCRdb to the early 2020s). According to the study, the label for this sample's time point signals: persistent/refractory GD, antithyroid drugs over 5 years with positive TRAb. For both TCR sequencing and RNA sequencing, RNA was extracted from PBMCs using TRIzol. Libraries were built with multiplex PCR. This sample was sequenced with an Illumina HiSeq 4000. TCR beta libraries were built with iRepertoire HTBI primers and Arm-PCR amplification of CDR3 regions. Starting from the raw public reads, TCRdb applied fastp trimming at Q25, assembled clones with MiXCR and retained in-frame beta chains. A single entry per CDR3 protein holds the most common genes and DNA from its merged rows. The sample table holds over 450,000 distinct CDR3 sequences, of which roughly 21% were seen once. The ten largest account for roughly 7% of the sample.

The sample in question was peripheral blood mononuclear cells (PBMCs), obtained when the disease was refractory, from a patient treated with antithyroid drugs. These receptors were obtained from a female donor with Graves disease.

This clonotype showed up many times. The genes are TRBV2 and TRBJ1-1; D might be TRBD1 (5 bases). Between the trimmed V and J ends, which lost 5 bases and 4 bases, there was a span of 17 bases. The CDR3 is 15 amino acids. The V gene's germline CDR1 is SNHLY and CDR2 FYNNEI. CDR3 in amino acids: CASSREGQAGTEAFF. The CDR3 DNA reads as TGTGCCAGCAGTCGAGAGGGGCAGGCGGGCACTGAAGCTTTCTTT.

This clonotype was seen a few times. V gene TRBV5-1 combines with J gene TRBJ1-2; 8 bases fit TRBD1. Losses at the gene ends were 8 bases for V and 1 base for J; bases not matched to a gene: 16. The CDR3 runs 17 residues. The germline V gene encodes CDR1 SGHRS and CDR2 YFSETQ. CDR3 sequence: CARNETGAPPINYGYTF. In DNA, the CDR3 is TGCGCCAGGAACGAGACAGGGGCCCCACCTATTAACTATGGCTACACCTTC.

In this sample, this clonotype turned up many times. The chain uses TRBV7-2 and TRBJ2-7; D remains ambiguous. The ends were cut back, 1 base at V and 9 bases at J, with 31 bases in the middle. There are 19 residues in the CDR3. Germline V gene lookup returns CDR1 SGHTA and CDR2 FQGNSA. The DNA for the CDR3 is TGTGCCAGCAGCTTAGACGGATCCCTACTACTACGAGCATCCGAGGTGCAGTACTTC. It encodes CASSLDGSLLLRASEVQYF.

The sample holds many counts of this clonotype. The chain joins TRBV3-1 to TRBJ1-1, with D possibly matching TRBD1 (5 bases). CDR1 and CDR2 from the germline V gene are LGHDT and YNNKEL (reference sequence). The CDR3 has 15 amino acids. The V end was cut by 1 base, the J end by 7 bases, with 16 bases between. DNA for the CDR3: TGTGCCAGCAGCCAAGGAAGCCAGGGCTTCGGTGAAGCTTTCTTT. Translating it yields CASSQGSQGFGEAFF.

This clonotype was observed a handful of times. This chain uses TRBV7-6 with TRBJ2-5; D not resolved. The V gene's germline CDR1 is SGHVS and CDR2 FNYEAQ. The CDR3 is made up of 14 amino acids. V lost 2 bases and J lost 2, with 9 bases in between. CDR3 in amino acids: CASSLMAVQETQYF. DNA for the CDR3: TGTGCCAGCAGCTTAATGGCCGTACAAGAGACCCAGTACTTC.

A few counts support this clonotype. The chain couples TRBV7-6 to TRBJ1-1; tentatively, D is TRBD1 (5 bases). The length of the CDR3 is 13 residues. Trimming removed 5 bases from V and 5 bases from J, with 12 bases in between. Germline CDR1 SGHVS, CDR2 FNYEAQ. The chain's CDR3 is CASSLRQLTEAFF. The CDR3 DNA reads TGTGCCAGCAGCCTAAGACAGTTAACTGAAGCTTTCTTT.

The sample holds many counts of this clonotype. One end of the junction varies from germline; a read error may be responsible. V and J are TRBV5-1 and TRBJ1-1; TRBD1 is a possible D gene (5 bases). Germline V gene sequence: CDR1 SGHRS, CDR2 YFSETQ. The CDR3 is 14 amino acids. CDR3 residues: CASSLGTVNTEAFF. CDR3 DNA: TGTGCCAGCAGCTTGGGGACGGTAAACACTGAAGCTTTCTTT.

This clonotype was seen a handful of times. This chain connects TRBV10-3 to TRBJ1-2; no definite D call. The CDR3 spans 12 residues. Germline V gene data show CDR1 as ENHRY and CDR2 as SYGVKD. Between the trimmed V and J ends, which lost 6 bases and 4 bases, there was a span of 9 bases. CDR3 sequence (DNA): TGTGCCATCAGCGACGGACTCTATGGCTACACCTTC. It encodes CAISDGLYGYTF.

This clonotype showed up just a few times. V gene TRBV18 combines with J gene TRBJ2-5; D is uncertain. The germline CDR1 and CDR2 sequences are KGHSH and LQKENI. The ends were cut back, 6 bases at V and 5 bases at J, with 19 bases in the middle. This CDR3 is 15 amino acids long. The CDR3 DNA is TGTGCCAGCTCGTCCCAGGACCTGGGGTCGGAGACCCAGTACTTC. Translated: CASSSQDLGSETQYF.

The V and J genes are TRBV15 and TRBJ1-1; possibly TRBD1 for D (5 bases). Per the germline V gene, CDR1 is LNHNV and CDR2 is YYDKDF (reference sequence). The CDR3 is made up of 15 amino acids. The germline V and J ends were trimmed by 4 bases and 0 bases, with 12 bases remaining between them. CDR3 in amino acids: CATSTGTTVNTEAFF. CDR3 nucleotides: TGTGCCACCAGCACCGGGACCACAGTGAACACTGAAGCTTTCTTT.

The table lists this clonotype with many counts. The J gene is TRBJ1-6, the V gene TRBV12-3 or TRBV12-4; tentative D call: TRBD1 (5 bases). Trimming shortened V by 4 bases and J by 10 bases, and 17 bases separated the two germline ends. There are 15 residues in the CDR3. The CDR3 region has the DNA TGTGCCAGCAGTTCATACAGGAGGAGGGTGTCACCCCTCCACTTT. Translation gives CASSSYRRRVSPLHF.

This clonotype was detected a few times. The rearrangement links TRBV30 to TRBJ2-7; TRBD1 agrees at 9 bases. CDR1 is GTSNPN and CDR2 is SVGIG in the germline V gene (reference sequence). Losses at the gene ends were 5 bases for V and 7 bases for J; bases not matched to a gene: 9. The CDR3 has 13 amino acids. The CDR3 spells CAWATGTGSEQYF. The DNA for the CDR3 is TGTGCCTGGGCCACCGGGACAGGGTCTGAGCAGTACTTC.

This clonotype has only one observation. A much larger clone lies a single base off, so this may be a read error. The rearrangement joins TRBV6-2 or TRBV6-3 to TRBJ2-7; 7 bases map to TRBD1. Looked up from germline, CDR1 is MNHEY and CDR2 is SVGEGT. The CDR3 spans 13 residues. This chain's CDR3 is CASQRQGSCEQYF. CDR3 nucleotide sequence: TGTGCCAGCCAGAGACAGGGATCCTGCGAGCAGTACTTC.

This chain links TRBV10-2 with TRBJ1-1; D gene uncertain. Germline V gives CDR1 WSHSY, CDR2 SAAADI. Trimming removed 1 base at V and 4 bases at J, with 7 bases between. CDR3 length: 13 amino acids. CDR3 DNA: TGCGCCAGCAGTGAGTGGGAAAGCACTGAAGCTTTCTTT. Its translation is CASSEWESTEAFF.

The count of this clonotype is one. This chain connects TRBV7-2 to TRBJ2-5; no clear D gene. This CDR3 has 16 amino acids. Germline assignment: CDR1 SGHTA and CDR2 FQGNSA. V was trimmed by 2 bases and J by 4 bases, leaving 17 bases between them. The CDR3 DNA reads TGTGCCAGCAGCTTATACGCAGCCCCTTCGGGAGAGACCCAGTACTTC. This encodes CASSLYAAPSGETQYF.

This clonotype appeared a few times. This chain links TRBV11-2 with TRBJ2-1; 7 nucleotides agree with TRBD1. This CDR3 has 15 residues. Unmatched junction bases numbered 7, after V lost 6 bases and J lost 2 bases. The germline CDR1 and CDR2 sequences are SGHAT and FQNNGV. CDR3 nucleotide sequence: TGTGCCAGCAGTCGTAACCAGGGGGCCTACAATGAGCAGTTCTTC. Translated: CASSRNQGAYNEQFF.

The V gene is TRBV5-1, the J gene TRBJ2-7, with 14 bases matching TRBD2. The J segment lost 7 bases and the V segment lost 6 bases, leaving 6 bases of the junction unmatched. The length of the CDR3 is 14 residues. Germline-derived CDR1 and CDR2 are SGHRS and YFSETQ. CDR3 residues: CASNGLAGGEEQYF. The CDR3 coding sequence is TGCGCCAGCAACGGACTAGCGGGAGGAGAAGAGCAGTACTTC.

Ten or more counts support this clonotype. The chain has TRBV7-2 and TRBJ1-6, with a possible D match to TRBD1 (5 bases). The CDR3 sequence is 19 residues long. Trimming removed 5 bases from V and 6 bases from J, with 26 bases in between. Germline lookup yields CDR1 SGHTA and CDR2 FQGNSA. CDR3 protein: CASSPPPPDIWMGNSPLHF. The CDR3 coding sequence is TGTGCCAGCAGCCCTCCACCCCCGGACATTTGGATGGGTAATTCACCCCTCCACTTT.

The chain combines TRBV4-1 with TRBJ1-1; 8 nucleotides align to TRBD1. The CDR3 contains 16 residues. J gave up 4 bases and V 0 bases, and 7 bases lay outside the gene matches. Germline CDR1 and CDR2: MGHRA and YSYEKL. The CDR3 DNA is TGCGCCAGCAGCCAAGAAGGACAGGGAGGAAGCACTGAAGCTTTCTTT. This gives the protein CASSQEGQGGSTEAFF.

Many counts were recorded for this clonotype. The chain has TRBV6-2 or TRBV6-3 and TRBJ1-2; D is undetermined. This CDR3 has 14 residues. Trimming stripped 0 bases from V and 2 bases from J, with 7 bases between. Looked up from germline, CDR1 is MNHEY and CDR2 is SVGEGT. CDR3 DNA: TGTGCCAGCAGTTACTCGGCCAGAAACTATGGCTACACCTTC. It specifies CASSYSARNYGYTF.

Worth noting for this clonotype: An end of the junction differs from the germline gene, which may be a read error. This chain's CDR3 is CSARDYPDGGLFF. For the CDR3, the DNA is TGCAGTGCTAGAGACTACCCGGACGGGGGGCTGTTTTTT. The chain carries TRBV20-1 and TRBJ2-2; D is perhaps TRBD2 (6 bases). The CDR3 contains 13 residues. CDR1 is DFQATT, CDR2 SNEGSKA, per germline (reference sequence).

This clonotype was observed at least ten times. J is TRBJ1-1 and V is TRBV28; no clear D gene. Germline V gene sequence: CDR1 MDHEN, CDR2 SYDVKM. The CDR3 runs to 11 residues. V was shortened by 7 bases and J by 1 base, with 4 bases between the two germline ends. CDR3 sequence: CASITNTEAFF. CDR3 sequence (DNA): TGTGCCAGCATCACGAACACTGAAGCTTTCTTT.